A selection of T cell receptor beta chains follows, all from one sample in a study of identifying expanded T cells in peripheral blood. The method was immunoSEQ multiplex PCR; TCRdb's version includes in-frame clones alone and lacks a portion of them. The table includes roughly 100,000 clones, approximately 89% detected once. The material sequenced was blood. These receptors all stem from a person aged 18-69 years in good health. CDR3s include the opening cysteine and the closing phenylalanine or tryptophan. A D gene is named only where the DNA matches it firmly. Part of the rows lack a size; the others show once, few, many or a class for expanded clones.

>TRBJ2-3|TRBV18|.|.
TGTGCCAGCTCACCACAACGGGGACACACAGATACGCAGTATTTT
CASSPQRGHTDTQYF
>TRBJ1-2|TRBV7-3|.|.
TGTGCCAGCAGCTTAACGGGCGGGGATGGCTACACCTTC
CASSLTGGDGYTF
>TRBJ1-5|TRBV1|.|.
TGCACCAGCAGTGAGTCGGCCAGGGAATACAATCAGCCCCAGCATTTT
CTSSESAREYNQPQHF
>TRBJ1-3|TRBV6-6|once|.
TGTGCCAGCAGCCCCGGGACGCTGGTCTCTGGAAACACCATATATTTT
CASSPGTLVSGNTIYF
>TRBJ2-7|TRBV15|few|.
TGTGCCACCAGCAGACCGCTGGACACCTTAACATCCGAGCAGTACTTC
CATSRPLDTLTSEQYF
>TRBJ2-7|TRBV29-1|.|.
TGCAGCGTTGACTTGAGCCAGGAGGACGAGCAGTACTTC
CSVDLSQEDEQYF
>TRBJ2-7|TRBV5-1|.|TRBD1
TGCGCCAGCAGCTTGCGCACAGGGGGCTCATACGAGCAGTACTTC
CASSLRTGGSYEQYF
>TRBJ2-2|TRBV11-1|.|.
TGTGCCAGCAGCTTAGGTAACTTCCGGGAGCTGTTTTTT
CASSLGNFRELFF
>TRBJ2-5|TRBV5-1|once|.
TGCGCCAGCAGCACCGACAGGAGGGAGACCCAGTACTTC
CASSTDRRETQYF
>TRBJ2-1|TRBV10-1|.|.
TGCGCCAGCCAAGACGAGGCAGGGGTCGAGCAGTTCTTC
CASQDEAGVEQFF
>TRBJ1-5|TRBV19|.|.
TGTGCCAGTAGTATCAGGGGCCCAGGGCCCCAGCATTTT
CASSIRGPGPQHF
>TRBJ2-7|TRBV11-1|.|.
TGTGCCAGCAGCTTAGGGGCTTGGTCCTACGAGCAGTACTTC
CASSLGAWSYEQYF
>TRBJ1-2|TRBV18|.|.
TGTGCCAGCTCACTCGAAACGGGTAACTATGGCTACACCTTC
CASSLETGNYGYTF
>TRBJ2-4|TRBV27|.|TRBD1
TGTGCCAGCAGTCGACTGTCGGGACAGAGTACCATTCAGTACTTC
CASSRLSGQSTIQYF
>TRBJ2-5|TRBV30|.|.
TGTGCCTGGACCACTCCTCCAGGGGAGACCCAGTACTTC
CAWTTPPGETQYF
>TRBJ2-5|TRBV29-1|.|.
TGCAGCGCCGGCCAAGAGAAGAAGTACTTC
CSAGQEKKYF
>TRBJ2-2|TRBV29-1|.|.
TGCAGCGTTACGACCGGGACTAACACCGGGGAGCTGTTTTTT
CSVTTGTNTGELFF
>TRBJ1-1|TRBV27|.|.
TGTGCCAGCAGGCCCGGACAACCGAACACTGAAGCTTTCTTT
CASRPGQPNTEAFF
>TRBJ2-7|TRBV23-1|.|.
TGCGCCAGCAGTCGGACGTGGGGATCCGCATCCTACGAGCAGTACTTC
CASSRTWGSASYEQYF
>TRBJ2-1|TRBV15|.|TRBD2
TGTGCCACCAGCAGAGGGGCTAGCGGGAGGGCGGAGCAGTTCTTC
CATSRGASGRAEQFF
>TRBJ1-5|TRBV21-1|.|.
TGTGCCACGGACAGTAGCAATCAGCCCCAGCATTTT
CATDSSNQPQHF
>TRBJ1-3|TRBV5-1|.|TRBD1
TGCGCCAGCAGCTTAACCGGGACAGGGATATCAGTCTCTGGAAACACCATATATTTT
CASSLTGTGISVSGNTIYF
>TRBJ2-5|TRBV29-1|.|.
TGCAGCGTTGATTGGGATGGAGAGACCCAGTACTTC
CSVDWDGETQYF
>TRBJ1-5|TRBV9|.|TRBD1
TGTGCCAGCAGCCCGAGCGGACAGGGCGATCAGCCCCAGCATTTT
CASSPSGQGDQPQHF
>TRBJ1-2|TRBV14|.|TRBD1
TGTGCCAGCAGCCAAGGGGAAACCCCCTGGACAGGGGAGGTCTATGGCTACACCTTC
CASSQGETPWTGEVYGYTF
>TRBJ2-7|TRBV28|.|.
TGTGCCAGCAGTCGGGGACATTCCTTCTCCTACGAGCAGTACTTC
CASSRGHSFSYEQYF
>TRBJ2-1|TRBV5-1|.|.
TGCGCCTCTACCCCCGACTCCGGTGAGCAGTTCTTC
CASTPDSGEQFF